These T cell receptor beta chains were read from a single sample in a study of CD4 T cells in relation to SARS-CoV-2 and coronaviruses. Only in-frame clones appear in the TCRdb table, and some are missing; sequencing was by immunoSEQ multiplex PCR. Counted here are around 23,000 clones, about 80% occurring once; the ten biggest clones make up 9% to 15%. Their recognized antigens are unknown. The specimen was CD4+ T cells from PBMCs, cultured in vitro. These receptors all come from a human donor in good health. Both conserved end residues are part of each CDR3. Fields, in order: J gene, clone size, D gene, V gene, CDR3 protein, CDR3 DNA. D genes are given only for firm matches. Clone size is stated in some rows and not others, as once, few, many or a class when expanded.

J gene: TRBJ2-7; clone size: once; D gene: .; V gene: TRBV30; CDR3 protein: CASSGQPPYEQYF; CDR3 DNA: TGTGCCTCTTCAGGACAGCCCCCCTACGAGCAGTACTTC
J gene: TRBJ2-3; clone size: few; D gene: TRBD2; V gene: TRBV18; CDR3 protein: CASSPRLAGTDTQYF; CDR3 DNA: TGTGCCAGCTCACCACGACTAGCGGGAACAGATACGCAGTATTTT
J gene: TRBJ1-6; clone size: .; D gene: .; V gene: TRBV3-1/TRBV3-2; CDR3 protein: CASSQPRTGRNSPLHF; CDR3 DNA: TGTGCCAGCAGCCAACCCCGAACTGGGCGGAATTCACCCCTCCACTTT
J gene: TRBJ1-3; clone size: .; D gene: .; V gene: TRBV7-9; CDR3 protein: CASSTMTVPNTIYF; CDR3 DNA: TGTGCCAGCAGCACCATGACAGTTCCAAACACCATATATTTT
J gene: TRBJ2-1; clone size: .; D gene: TRBD2; V gene: TRBV5-1; CDR3 protein: CASSLVISREGNYNEQFF; CDR3 DNA: TGCGCCAGCAGCTTGGTCATTTCGCGGGAGGGTAACTACAATGAGCAGTTCTTC
J gene: TRBJ2-7; clone size: .; D gene: TRBD1; V gene: TRBV6-1; CDR3 protein: CASSEVTGVDYEQYF; CDR3 DNA: TGTGCCAGCAGTGAGGTCACAGGGGTGGACTACGAGCAGTACTTC
J gene: TRBJ1-2; clone size: .; D gene: .; V gene: TRBV9; CDR3 protein: CASSVGQGSYGYTF; CDR3 DNA: TGTGCCAGCAGCGTAGGGCAGGGGAGCTATGGCTACACCTTC
J gene: TRBJ2-1; clone size: .; D gene: TRBD2; V gene: TRBV9; CDR3 protein: CASQRDRTSGSSYNEQFF; CDR3 DNA: TGTGCCAGCCAAAGGGACCGGACTAGCGGGAGCTCCTACAATGAGCAGTTCTTC
J gene: TRBJ1-6; clone size: few; D gene: TRBD1; V gene: TRBV19; CDR3 protein: CASSSGQGSYNSPLHF; CDR3 DNA: TGTGCCAGTAGTTCCGGACAGGGCTCCTATAATTCACCCCTCCACTTT
J gene: TRBJ2-2; clone size: .; D gene: .; V gene: TRBV5-1; CDR3 protein: CASSFRAENTGELFF; CDR3 DNA: TGCGCCAGCAGCTTCCGGGCGGAGAACACCGGGGAGCTGTTTTTT